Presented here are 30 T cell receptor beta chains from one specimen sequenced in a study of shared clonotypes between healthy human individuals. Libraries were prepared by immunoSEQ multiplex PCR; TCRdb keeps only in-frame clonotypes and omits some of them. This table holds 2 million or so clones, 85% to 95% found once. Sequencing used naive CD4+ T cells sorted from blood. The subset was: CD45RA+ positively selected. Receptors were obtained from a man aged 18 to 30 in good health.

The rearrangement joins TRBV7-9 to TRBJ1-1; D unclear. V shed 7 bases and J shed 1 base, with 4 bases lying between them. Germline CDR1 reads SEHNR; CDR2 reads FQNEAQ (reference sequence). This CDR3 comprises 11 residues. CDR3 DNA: TGTGCCAGCATAAGGAACACTGAAGCTTTCTTT. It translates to CASIRNTEAFF.

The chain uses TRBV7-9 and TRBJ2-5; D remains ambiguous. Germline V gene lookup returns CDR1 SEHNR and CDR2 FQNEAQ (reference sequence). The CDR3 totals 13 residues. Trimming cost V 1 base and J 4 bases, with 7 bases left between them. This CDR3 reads CASSLDPLETQYF. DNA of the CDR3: TGTGCCAGCAGCTTAGATCCCCTAGAGACCCAGTACTTC.

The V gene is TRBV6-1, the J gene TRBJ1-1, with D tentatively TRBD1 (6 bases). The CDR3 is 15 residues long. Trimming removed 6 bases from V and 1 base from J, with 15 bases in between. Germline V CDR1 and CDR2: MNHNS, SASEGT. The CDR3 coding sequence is TGTGCCAGCAGGAGTAGGGGGGCCTCGAACACTGAAGCTTTCTTT. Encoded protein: CASRSRGASNTEAFF.

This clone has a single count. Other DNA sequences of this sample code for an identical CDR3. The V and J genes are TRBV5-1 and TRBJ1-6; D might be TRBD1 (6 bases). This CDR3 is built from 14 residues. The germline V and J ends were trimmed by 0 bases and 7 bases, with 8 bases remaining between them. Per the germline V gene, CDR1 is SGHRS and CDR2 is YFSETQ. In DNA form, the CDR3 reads TGCGCCAGCAGCTTGGAAACAGGGAATTCACCCCTCCACTTT. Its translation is CASSLETGNSPLHF.

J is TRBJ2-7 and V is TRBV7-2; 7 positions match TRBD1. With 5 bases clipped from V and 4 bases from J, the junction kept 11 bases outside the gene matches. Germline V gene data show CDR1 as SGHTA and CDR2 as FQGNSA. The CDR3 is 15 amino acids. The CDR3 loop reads CASSTPGQHTYEQYF. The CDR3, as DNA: TGTGCCAGCAGCACCCCGGGACAGCACACATACGAGCAGTACTTC.

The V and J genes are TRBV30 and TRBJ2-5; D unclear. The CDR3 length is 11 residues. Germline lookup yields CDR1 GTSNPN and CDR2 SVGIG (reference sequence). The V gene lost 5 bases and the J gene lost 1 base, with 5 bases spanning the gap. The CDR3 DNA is TGTGCCTGGGAGGCCCAAGAGACCCAGTACTTC. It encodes CAWEAQETQYF. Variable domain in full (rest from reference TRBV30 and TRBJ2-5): SQTIHQWPATLVQPVGSPLSLECTVEGTSNPNLYWYRQAAGRGLQLLFYSVGIGQISSEVPQNLSASRPQDRQFILSSKKLLLSDSGFYLCAWEAQETQYFGPGTRLLVL.

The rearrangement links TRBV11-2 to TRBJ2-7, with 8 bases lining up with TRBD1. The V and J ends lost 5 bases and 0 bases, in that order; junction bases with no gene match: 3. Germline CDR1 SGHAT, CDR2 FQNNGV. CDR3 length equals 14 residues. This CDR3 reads CASSRGTGSYEQYF. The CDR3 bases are TGTGCCAGCAGCCGGGGGACAGGCTCCTACGAGCAGTACTTC. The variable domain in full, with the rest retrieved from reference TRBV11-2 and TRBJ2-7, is EAGVAQSPRYKIIEKRQSVAFWCNPISGHATLYWYQQILGQGPKLLIQFQNNGVVDDSQLPKDRFSAERLKGVDSTLKIQPAKLEDSAVYLCASSRGTGSYEQYFGPGTRLTVT.

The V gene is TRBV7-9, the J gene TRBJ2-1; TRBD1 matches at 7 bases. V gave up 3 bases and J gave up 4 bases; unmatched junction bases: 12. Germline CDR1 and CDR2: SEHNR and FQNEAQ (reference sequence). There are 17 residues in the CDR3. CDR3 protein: CASSFLRDSQFYNEQFF. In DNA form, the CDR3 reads TGTGCCAGCAGCTTTTTAAGGGACAGCCAATTTTACAATGAGCAGTTCTTC.

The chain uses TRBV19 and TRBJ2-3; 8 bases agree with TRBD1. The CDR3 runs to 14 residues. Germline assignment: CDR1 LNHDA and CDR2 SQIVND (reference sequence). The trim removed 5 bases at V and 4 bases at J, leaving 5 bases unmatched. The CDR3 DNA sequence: TGTGCCAGTAGTTCCCCAGGGGGCTCAGATACGCAGTATTTT. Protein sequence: CASSSPGGSDTQYF. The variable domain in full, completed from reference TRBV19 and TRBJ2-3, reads DGGITQSPKYLFRKEGQNVTLSCEQNLNHDAMYWYRQDPGQGLRLIYYSQIVNDFQKGDIAEGYSVSREKKESFPLTVTSAQKNPTAFYLCASSSPGGSDTQYFGPGTRLTVL.

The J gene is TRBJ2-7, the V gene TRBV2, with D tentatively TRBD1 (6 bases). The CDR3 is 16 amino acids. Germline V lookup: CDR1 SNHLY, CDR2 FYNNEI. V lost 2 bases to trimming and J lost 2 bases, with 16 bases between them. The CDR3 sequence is CASSEWGHRITYEQYF. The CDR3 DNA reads TGTGCCAGCAGTGAATGGGGGCACCGGATTACCTACGAGCAGTACTTC. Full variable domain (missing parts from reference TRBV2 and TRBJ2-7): EPEVTQTPSHQVTQMGQEVILRCVPISNHLYFYWYRQILGQKVEFLVSFYNNEISEKSEIFDDQFSVERPDGSNFTLKIRSTKLEDSAMYFCASSEWGHRITYEQYFGPGTRLTVT.

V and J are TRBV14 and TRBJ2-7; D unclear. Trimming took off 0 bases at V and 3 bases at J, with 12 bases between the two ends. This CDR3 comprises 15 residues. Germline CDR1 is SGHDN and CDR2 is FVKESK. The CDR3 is CASSQELADIYEQYF. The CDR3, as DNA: TGTGCCAGCAGCCAAGAATTGGCAGATATCTACGAGCAGTACTTC.

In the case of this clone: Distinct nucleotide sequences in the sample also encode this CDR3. The CDR3, as DNA: TGTGCCAGCAGCCAATCGGGAGGGTACGAGCAGTACTTC. Translated, it gives CASSQSGGYEQYF. This chain links TRBV16 with TRBJ2-7, with 7 bases aligning to TRBD2. From germline, CDR1 is KGHSY and CDR2 FQNENV. Losses at the gene ends were 0 bases for V and 4 bases for J; bases not matched to a gene: 0. The CDR3 is 13 residues long.

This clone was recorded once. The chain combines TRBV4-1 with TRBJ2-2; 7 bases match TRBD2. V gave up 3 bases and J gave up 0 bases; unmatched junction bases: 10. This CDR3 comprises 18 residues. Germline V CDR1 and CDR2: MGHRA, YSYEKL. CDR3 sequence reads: CASSQLPSGLTNTGELFF. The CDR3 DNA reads TGCGCCAGCAGCCAGTTACCTAGCGGACTTACGAACACCGGGGAGCTGTTTTTT.

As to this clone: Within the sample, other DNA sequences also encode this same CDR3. DNA of the CDR3: TGCGCCAGCAGCCCTGGACAGGGTGGCAATTCACCCCTCCACTTT. As protein: CASSPGQGGNSPLHF. The V call is TRBV5-1, the J call TRBJ1-6; 8 bases are a match to TRBD1. The V segment lost 4 bases and the J segment 7 bases; nucleotides outside the gene matches: 7. Per germline, CDR1 SGHRS and CDR2 YFSETQ. CDR3 length: 15 residues. The variable domain in full, completed from reference TRBV5-1 and TRBJ1-6, reads KAGVTQTPRYLIKTRGQQVTLSCSPISGHRSVSWYQQTPGQGLQFLFEYFSETQRNKGNFPGRFSGRQFSNSRSEMNVSTLELGDSALYLCASSPGQGGNSPLHFGNGTRLTVT.

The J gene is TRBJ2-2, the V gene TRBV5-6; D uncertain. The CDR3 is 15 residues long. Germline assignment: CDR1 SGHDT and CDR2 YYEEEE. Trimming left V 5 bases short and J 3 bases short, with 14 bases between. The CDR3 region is CASRLQVLDTGELFF. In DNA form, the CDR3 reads TGTGCCAGCAGACTTCAGGTGTTAGACACCGGGGAGCTGTTTTTT.

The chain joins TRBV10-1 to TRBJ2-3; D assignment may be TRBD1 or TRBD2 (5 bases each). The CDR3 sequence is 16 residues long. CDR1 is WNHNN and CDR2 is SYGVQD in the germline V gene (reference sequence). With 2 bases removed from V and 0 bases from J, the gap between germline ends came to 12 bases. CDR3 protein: CASSETGRGSTDTQYF. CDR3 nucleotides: TGCGCCAGCAGTGAGACGGGGCGAGGGAGCACAGATACGCAGTATTTT.

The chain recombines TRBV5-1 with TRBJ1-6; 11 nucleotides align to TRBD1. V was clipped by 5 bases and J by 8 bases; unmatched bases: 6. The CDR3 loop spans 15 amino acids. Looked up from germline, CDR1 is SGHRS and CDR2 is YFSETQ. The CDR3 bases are TGCGCCAGCAGACCCGGGACAGGGGGTTATTCACCCCTCCACTTT. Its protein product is CASRPGTGGYSPLHF. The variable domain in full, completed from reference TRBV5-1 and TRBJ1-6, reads KAGVTQTPRYLIKTRGQQVTLSCSPISGHRSVSWYQQTPGQGLQFLFEYFSETQRNKGNFPGRFSGRQFSNSRSEMNVSTLELGDSALYLCASRPGTGGYSPLHFGNGTRLTVT.

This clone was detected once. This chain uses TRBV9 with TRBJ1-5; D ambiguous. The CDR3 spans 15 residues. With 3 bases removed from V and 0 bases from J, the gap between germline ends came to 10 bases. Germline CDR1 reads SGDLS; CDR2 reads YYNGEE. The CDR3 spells CASSESAYSNQPQHF. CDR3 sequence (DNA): TGTGCCAGCAGCGAATCTGCGTATAGCAATCAGCCCCAGCATTTT. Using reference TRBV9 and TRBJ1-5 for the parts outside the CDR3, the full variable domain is DSGVTQTPKHLITATGQRVTLRCSPRSGDLSVYWYQQSLDQGLQFLIQYYNGEERAKGNILERFSAQQFPDLHSELNLSSLELGDSALYFCASSESAYSNQPQHFGDGTRLSIL.

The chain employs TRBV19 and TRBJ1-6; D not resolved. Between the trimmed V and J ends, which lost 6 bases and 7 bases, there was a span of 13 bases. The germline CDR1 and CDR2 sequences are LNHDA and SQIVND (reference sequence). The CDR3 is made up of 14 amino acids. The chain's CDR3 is CASSDHAGNSPLHF. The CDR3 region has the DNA TGTGCCAGTAGCGACCATGCCGGCAATTCACCCCTCCACTTT.

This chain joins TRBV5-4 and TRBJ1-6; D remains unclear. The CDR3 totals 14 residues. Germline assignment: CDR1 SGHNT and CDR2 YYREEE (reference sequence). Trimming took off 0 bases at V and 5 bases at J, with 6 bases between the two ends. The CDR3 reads CASSLAGNNSPLHF. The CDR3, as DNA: TGTGCCAGCAGCTTGGCGGGGAATAATTCACCCCTCCACTTT.

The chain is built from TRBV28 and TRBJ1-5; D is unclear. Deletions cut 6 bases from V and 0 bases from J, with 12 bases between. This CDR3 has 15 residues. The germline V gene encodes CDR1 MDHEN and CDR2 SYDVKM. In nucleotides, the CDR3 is TGTGCCAGCAGCCCCGGACCTTATAGCAATCAGCCCCAGCATTTT. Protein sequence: CASSPGPYSNQPQHF.

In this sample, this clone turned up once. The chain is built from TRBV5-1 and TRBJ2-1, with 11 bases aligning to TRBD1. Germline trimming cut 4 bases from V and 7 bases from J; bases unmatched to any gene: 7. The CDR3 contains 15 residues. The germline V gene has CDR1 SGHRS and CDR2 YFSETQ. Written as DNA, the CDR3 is TGCGCCAGCAGCCCCCGGGACAGGGGGTCGAATGAGCAGTTCTTC. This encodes CASSPRDRGSNEQFF. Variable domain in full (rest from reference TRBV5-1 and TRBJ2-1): KAGVTQTPRYLIKTRGQQVTLSCSPISGHRSVSWYQQTPGQGLQFLFEYFSETQRNKGNFPGRFSGRQFSNSRSEMNVSTLELGDSALYLCASSPRDRGSNEQFFGPGTRLTVL.

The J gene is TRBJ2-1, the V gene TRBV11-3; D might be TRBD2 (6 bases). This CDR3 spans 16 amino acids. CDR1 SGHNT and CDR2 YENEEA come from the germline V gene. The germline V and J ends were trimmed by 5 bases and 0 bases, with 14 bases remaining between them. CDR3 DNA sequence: TGTGCCAGCAGCAGAATGGCGGGAAACTCCTACAATGAGCAGTTCTTC. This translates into CASSRMAGNSYNEQFF.

In DNA form, the CDR3 reads TGTGCCAGCAGTCGGACAGCCGACAATGAAAAACTGTTTTTT. It is translated as CASSRTADNEKLFF. The gene calls are TRBV6-5 and TRBJ1-4, with a possible D match to TRBD1 (6 bases). V was trimmed by 5 bases and J by 5 bases, leaving 12 bases between them. This CDR3 comprises 14 residues. CDR1 is MNHEY and CDR2 is SVGAGI in the germline V gene.

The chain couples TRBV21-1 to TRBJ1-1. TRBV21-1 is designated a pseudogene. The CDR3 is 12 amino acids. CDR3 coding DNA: TGTGCCAGCAGCAAAAGAGGGCCTGAAGCTTTCTTT. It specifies CASSKRGPEAFF.

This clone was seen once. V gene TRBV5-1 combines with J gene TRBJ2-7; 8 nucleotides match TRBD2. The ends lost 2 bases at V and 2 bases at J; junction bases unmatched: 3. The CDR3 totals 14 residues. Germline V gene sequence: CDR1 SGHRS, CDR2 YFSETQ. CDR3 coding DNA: TGCGCCAGCAGCTTTAGCGGGGAAGCCTACGAGCAGTACTTC. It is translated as CASSFSGEAYEQYF. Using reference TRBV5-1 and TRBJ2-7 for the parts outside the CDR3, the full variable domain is KAGVTQTPRYLIKTRGQQVTLSCSPISGHRSVSWYQQTPGQGLQFLFEYFSETQRNKGNFPGRFSGRQFSNSRSEMNVSTLELGDSALYLCASSFSGEAYEQYFGPGTRLTVT.

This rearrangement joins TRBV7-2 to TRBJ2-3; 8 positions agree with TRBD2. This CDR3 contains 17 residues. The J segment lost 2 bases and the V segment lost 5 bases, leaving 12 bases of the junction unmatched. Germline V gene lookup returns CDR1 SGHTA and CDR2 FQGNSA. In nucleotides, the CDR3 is TGTGCCAGCAGCCGCGTGAGCGGGAGTCCCTACACAGATACGCAGTATTTT. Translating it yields CASSRVSGSPYTDTQYF.

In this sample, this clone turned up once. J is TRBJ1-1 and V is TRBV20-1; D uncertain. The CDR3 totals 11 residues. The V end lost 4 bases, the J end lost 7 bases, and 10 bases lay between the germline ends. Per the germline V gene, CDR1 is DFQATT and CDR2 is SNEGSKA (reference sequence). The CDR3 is CSATELLEAFF. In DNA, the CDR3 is TGCAGTGCTACCGAACTACTTGAAGCTTTCTTT.

DNA for the CDR3: TGCGCCAGCAGTGAGTCGAGTCGGCTCAACACAGATACGCAGTATTTT. Translated, it gives CASSESSRLNTDTQYF. The chain has TRBV10-2 and TRBJ2-3; D gene uncertain. Germline V gene sequence: CDR1 WSHSY, CDR2 SAAADI. The germline V and J ends were trimmed by 0 bases and 2 bases, with 12 bases remaining between them. The CDR3 is 16 amino acids.

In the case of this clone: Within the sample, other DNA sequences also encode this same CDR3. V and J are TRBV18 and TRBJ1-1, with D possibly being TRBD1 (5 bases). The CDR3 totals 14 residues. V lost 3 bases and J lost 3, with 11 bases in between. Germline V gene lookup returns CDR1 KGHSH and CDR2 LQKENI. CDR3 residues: CASSPLSGDTEAFF. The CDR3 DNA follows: TGTGCCAGCTCACCGTTATCGGGGGACACTGAAGCTTTCTTT.